This T cell receptor (beta chain) appears in the sequencing data of a study of OX40 agonist ivuxolimab in advanced cancers. CDR3 length: 13 residues. V was cut by 10 bases and J by 2 bases, with 12 bases left in between. The germline gives CDR1 SNHLY, CDR2 FYNNEI. The repertoire was sequenced with immunoSEQ multiplex PCR; TCRdb's copy has only in-frame clones and lacks some. This table holds roughly 61,000 clones, roughly nine tenths found once. The source of this sequence is an adult with an advanced solid tumor such as melanoma, head and neck, liver or kidney cancer. V usage is TRBV2 and J usage is TRBJ1-5; possible D gene TRBD1, 5 bases. Material: CD4+ or CD8+ T cells sorted from blood, obtained in a trial of the OX40 agonist ivuxolimab. This CDR3 is CATQGNGNQPQHF. DNA for the CDR3: TGTGCCACTCAGGGTAACGGCAATCAGCCCCAGCATTTT.